The clone carrying this TCR beta chain has at least ten counts. The target antigen is unknown. The CDR3 loop spans 11 amino acids. V dropped 11 bases and J dropped 5 bases, with 12 bases sitting between them. CDR1 is ENHRY and CDR2 is SYGVKD in the germline V gene. In the original analysis: Ranging from roughly 20,000 to 750,000, TCR counts per sample had a median value of 95,638. TCRdb re-derived calls from the RACE reads in MiXCR, one entry per CDR3 protein. The authors' filters were not applied to this entry. The table records roughly 380,000 distinct CDR3 sequences, roughly 5% of them present only once. Time point noted: patch test 1, 2 weeks after DPC sensitization. Stated treatment: therapeutic diphenylcyclopropenone sensitization with weekly scalp DPC. This record belongs to a study of human T cells and chemical hapten exposure. Study-wide background: On about 2 cm by about 2 cm of upper inner arm skin, sensitization was performed with 2% DPC.

Whole-study findings and limits: Expanded TCR counts at PT1 went up together with patch test score, a positive correlation.

Sequencing was performed on whole blood, taken in connection with sensitization to the hapten diphenylcyclopropenone (DPC). The clonotype was recovered from a woman aged 50 to 65 with alopecia areata. Some clones in this sample may be carry-over from other donors' samples. The chain employs TRBV10-3 and TRBJ2-5; D gene ambiguous. The CDR3 sequence is CASFDLETQYF. The CDR3 DNA reads TGTGCCTCTTTCGACTTGGAGACCCAGTACTTC.